The 31 T cell receptor beta chains below were found in one sample sequenced in a study of T cell changes during pregnancy in multiple sclerosis. Using immunoSEQ multiplex PCR, the repertoire was profiled, and TCRdb retains in-frame clones only, with some absent. The sample records about 21,000 clones, 75% to 90% being singletons. The source was CD4+ T cells from peripheral blood mononuclear cells, collected in the first trimester of pregnancy. The source of these receptors is a female donor in good health, enrolled as a control in a pregnancy study.

J is TRBJ1-4 and V is TRBV7-2, with D perhaps matching TRBD1 (5 bases). CDR3 length: 12 residues. Germline CDR1 is SGHTA and CDR2 is FQGNSA. V gave up 5 bases and J gave up 10 bases, with 11 bases separating them. In DNA form, the CDR3 reads TGTGCCAGCAGCCTAGGGAGGGGAAAACTGTTTTTT. It specifies CASSLGRGKLFF.

The V gene is TRBV5-1, the J gene TRBJ1-1; 7 bases map to TRBD1. This CDR3 spans 15 amino acids. Germline CDR1 SGHRS, CDR2 YFSETQ. V gave up 4 bases and J gave up 2 bases; unmatched junction bases: 8. CDR3: CASSDQEGANTEAFF. CDR3 nucleotide sequence: TGCGCCAGCAGCGACCAGGAGGGGGCAAACACTGAAGCTTTCTTT.

The chain couples TRBV4-1 to TRBJ1-3; D is unresolved. This CDR3 is 14 amino acids long. The V end was cut by 2 bases, the J end by 2 bases, with 7 bases between. Germline V CDR1 and CDR2: MGHRA, YSYEKL. CDR3 sequence: CASSQYRTGNTIYF. The CDR3 coding sequence is TGCGCCAGCAGCCAATATCGTACTGGAAACACCATATATTTT.

This clone was seen once. This chain links TRBV5-1 with TRBJ2-3; 10 bases are a match to TRBD2. Germline trimming cut 2 bases from V and 4 bases from J; bases unmatched to any gene: 4. The CDR3 contains 15 residues. Per the germline V gene, CDR1 is SGHRS and CDR2 is YFSETQ. CDR3 DNA sequence: TGCGCCAGCAGCTTATCTAGCGGGAGCTCAGATACGCAGTATTTT. Translation: CASSLSSGSSDTQYF.

The V call is TRBV27, the J call TRBJ1-1; 10 bases align to TRBD1. This CDR3 is 14 amino acids long. Germline CDR1 reads MNHEY; CDR2 reads SMNVEV (reference sequence). J lost 12 bases, V lost 4 bases, and 11 bases had no gene match. The CDR3 is CASSSPVTGGRTFF. The CDR3 DNA reads TGTGCCAGCAGTTCCCCTGTGACAGGGGGCCGAACTTTCTTT.

This clone is a singleton in its sample. The chain is built from TRBV7-9 and TRBJ1-5; TRBD1 agrees at 7 bases. Germline values: CDR1 SEHNR, CDR2 FQNEAQ (reference sequence). The CDR3 loop spans 13 amino acids. J lost 5 bases, V lost 2 bases, and 0 bases had no gene match. CDR3 protein: CASSLTGDQPQHF. The CDR3 nucleotides are TGTGCCAGCAGCTTAACAGGGGATCAGCCCCAGCATTTT.

CDR3 bases: TGCGCCAGCAGCCGGGACAGGGAAGGCACCGGGGAGCTGTTTTTT. Translation: CASSRDREGTGELFF. This chain joins TRBV4-3 and TRBJ2-2, with 9 positions matching TRBD1. Germline values: CDR1 LGHNA, CDR2 YSLEER. Trimming took 4 bases from V and 4 from J; bases not matched to a gene: 4. This CDR3 has 15 amino acids.

The chain has TRBV2 and TRBJ2-3; maybe TRBD2 (6 bases). Germline CDR1 SNHLY, CDR2 FYNNEI. Trimming removed 7 bases from V and 6 bases from J, with 20 bases in between. The CDR3 sequence is 15 residues long. The CDR3 DNA follows: TGTGCCAGCAAGCTCCGGGACTCAGCCTGGGATACGCAGTATTTT. This gives the protein CASKLRDSAWDTQYF. Looking up the rest from reference TRBV2 and TRBJ2-3 gives the full variable domain: EPEVTQTPSHQVTQMGQEVILRCVPISNHLYFYWYRQILGQKVEFLVSFYNNEISEKSEIFDDQFSVERPDGSNFTLKIRSTKLEDSAMYFCASKLRDSAWDTQYFGPGTRLTVL.

This clone has a handful of counts. V and J are TRBV4-1 and TRBJ1-1, with 9 bases identical to TRBD1. The CDR3 totals 15 residues. V was pared by 0 bases and J by 4 bases, with 3 bases of the junction left unmatched. CDR1 is MGHRA and CDR2 is YSYEKL in the germline V gene. The CDR3 loop reads CASSQDLGQGTEAFF. The DNA for the CDR3 is TGCGCCAGCAGCCAAGATCTGGGACAGGGCACTGAAGCTTTCTTT.

The chain is built from TRBV7-2 and TRBJ1-6; D possibly corresponds to TRBD1 (5 bases). The germline V gene encodes CDR1 SGHTA and CDR2 FQGNSA. The CDR3 runs 14 residues. Deletions cut 5 bases from V and 6 bases from J, with 11 bases between. The CDR3 is CASSGGGRNSPLHF. CDR3 sequence (DNA): TGTGCCAGCAGCGGGGGGGGACGTAATTCACCCCTCCACTTT.

In nucleotides, the CDR3 is TGCGCCAGCAGCTCCGGACAGGGCGCCTACAATGAGCAGTTCTTC. Translation: CASSSGQGAYNEQFF. V and J are TRBV5-1 and TRBJ2-1, with 8 bases lining up with TRBD1. CDR3 length: 15 residues. Germline trimming cut 3 bases from V and 2 bases from J; bases unmatched to any gene: 4. Germline CDR1 SGHRS, CDR2 YFSETQ.

CDR3 nucleotides: TGTGCCAGTAGTTGGGGACAGGGGGAGAACACTGAAGCTTTCTTT. Amino acids: CASSWGQGENTEAFF. J is TRBJ1-1 and V is TRBV19, with TRBD1 identical over 11 bases. Looked up from germline, CDR1 is LNHDA and CDR2 is SQIVND (reference sequence). The CDR3 has 15 residues. The V and J ends lost 5 bases and 1 base, in that order; junction bases with no gene match: 3.

The genes are TRBV5-4 and TRBJ2-5; TRBD1 might be the D (5 bases). The CDR3 has 13 residues. The V gene lost 2 bases and the J gene lost 7 bases, with 12 bases spanning the gap. The V gene's germline CDR1 is SGHNT and CDR2 YYREEE (reference sequence). This CDR3 reads CASSLPGQGTQYF. The CDR3 nucleotides are TGTGCCAGCAGCTTACCGGGCCAGGGGACCCAGTACTTC.

The rearrangement uses TRBV7-2 and TRBJ1-6; 9 bases map to TRBD1. Germline CDR1 reads SGHTA; CDR2 reads FQGNSA. CDR3 size: 14 residues. After removal of 5 bases from V and 15 bases from J, the junction contained 11 bases not matched to a gene. Here the CDR3 reads CASSPNPGQGVLHF. CDR3 bases: TGTGCCAGCAGCCCAAATCCGGGACAGGGTGTCCTCCACTTT.

This chain joins TRBV4-3 and TRBJ2-6, with a tentative D call TRBD2 (5 bases). The CDR3 runs 15 residues. Germline CDR1 and CDR2: LGHNA and YSLEER. V was trimmed by 4 bases and J by 0 bases, leaving 7 bases between them. CDR3 nucleotide sequence: TGCGCCAGCAGCCGCCGGGGCTCTGGGGCCAACGTCCTGACTTTC. Protein: CASSRRGSGANVLTF.

This chain uses TRBV6-1 with TRBJ2-7; D may be TRBD2 (5 bases). Germline V gene data show CDR1 as MNHNS and CDR2 as SASEGT. V lost 4 bases and J lost 4, with 11 bases in between. This CDR3 contains 13 residues. DNA for the CDR3: TGTGCCAGCAGTGGTTCGGGGATATACGAGCAGTACTTC. Protein product: CASSGSGIYEQYF.

The V and J genes are TRBV6-4 and TRBJ1-1; 8 positions match TRBD1. The CDR3 is 13 amino acids. CDR1 and CDR2 from the germline V gene are MRHNA and SNTAGT. Germline trimming cut 6 bases from V and 11 bases from J; bases unmatched to any gene: 11. This CDR3 reads CASRVTRQGRAFF. CDR3 DNA: TGTGCCAGCAGGGTCACCCGACAGGGGAGGGCTTTCTTT.

The V call is TRBV5-4, the J call TRBJ2-7; D uncertain. Trimming cost V 1 base and J 0 bases, with 8 bases left between them. The length of the CDR3 is 14 residues. Germline V gene lookup returns CDR1 SGHNT and CDR2 YYREEE (reference sequence). The CDR3 coding sequence is TGTGCCAGCAGCTTGAATCCCAGCTCCTACGAGCAGTACTTC. Its protein product is CASSLNPSSYEQYF.

The chain is built from TRBV5-6 and TRBJ1-5; perhaps TRBD1 as D (6 bases). V was cut by 3 bases and J by 6 bases, with 13 bases left in between. The CDR3 extends over 14 amino acids. The germline CDR1 and CDR2 sequences are SGHDT and YYEEEE. CDR3 in amino acids: CASSSAGGSQPQHF. The DNA for the CDR3 is TGTGCCAGCAGCTCGGCGGGGGGCTCTCAGCCCCAGCATTTT.

This chain joins TRBV7-2 and TRBJ1-5; 8 bases are a match to TRBD1. CDR3 length: 16 residues. Germline V lookup: CDR1 SGHTA, CDR2 FQGNSA. Germline trimming cut 5 bases from V and 1 base from J; bases unmatched to any gene: 7. CDR3 nucleotide sequence: TGTGCCAGCAGCGGCAGGGGGCTGGGAAGCAATCAGCCCCAGCATTTT. Its protein product is CASSGRGLGSNQPQHF.

V usage is TRBV30 and J usage is TRBJ2-7; possible D gene TRBD1, 7 bases. V lost 5 bases and J 7 bases, leaving 15 bases between the germline ends. The CDR3 spans 12 residues. Looked up from germline, CDR1 is GTSNPN and CDR2 is SVGIG (reference sequence). The chain's CDR3 is CAWGQGGVEQYF. The CDR3 region has the DNA TGTGCCTGGGGGCAGGGGGGCGTTGAGCAGTACTTC.

This clone came up a few times. This rearrangement joins TRBV30 to TRBJ1-1; D remains unclear. CDR3 length equals 10 residues. The V end was cut by 4 bases, the J end by 11 bases, with 11 bases between. The germline V gene encodes CDR1 GTSNPN and CDR2 SVGIG (reference sequence). The CDR3 sequence: CAWIPQRAFF. In DNA, the CDR3 is TGTGCCTGGATTCCCCAGAGGGCTTTCTTT.

The rearrangement uses TRBV5-6 and TRBJ2-7; maybe TRBD1 (5 bases). The germline V and J ends were trimmed by 0 bases and 3 bases, with 16 bases remaining between them. The CDR3 totals 16 residues. CDR1 is SGHDT and CDR2 is YYEEEE in the germline V gene. The CDR3, as DNA: TGTGCCAGCAGCTTGGATTTCGCACAGGCCCGCTACGAGCAGTACTTC. Residues: CASSLDFAQARYEQYF.

The chain carries TRBV9 and TRBJ2-2; D remains ambiguous. The CDR3 loop spans 14 amino acids. CDR1 is SGDLS, CDR2 YYNGEE, per germline. V was trimmed by 0 bases and J by 3 bases, leaving 6 bases between them. The CDR3 DNA follows: TGTGCCAGCAGCGTAGGTCGGGACACCGGGGAGCTGTTTTTT. Translating gives CASSVGRDTGELFF.

A few counts support this clone. The chain links TRBV5-4 to TRBJ2-5; TRBD1 agrees at 8 bases. This CDR3 has 14 residues. V was clipped by 3 bases and J by 1 base; unmatched bases: 2. Per the germline V gene, CDR1 is SGHNT and CDR2 is YYREEE (reference sequence). The CDR3 loop reads CASSWTGLQETQYF. The DNA for the CDR3 is TGTGCCAGCAGCTGGACAGGGCTCCAAGAGACCCAGTACTTC.

V gene TRBV5-1 combines with J gene TRBJ1-6; perhaps TRBD1 as D (5 bases). The CDR3 covers 14 residues. The germline V gene has CDR1 SGHRS and CDR2 YFSETQ. Between the trimmed V and J ends, which lost 0 bases and 10 bases, there was a span of 11 bases. CDR3 coding DNA: TGCGCCAGCAGCTTGGCAGGGAGGGGATCACCCCTCCACTTT. Translating gives CASSLAGRGSPLHF.

The rearrangement joins TRBV4-2 to TRBJ1-1; D may be TRBD1 (5 bases). The CDR3 has 16 residues. Trimming took 1 base from V and 1 from J, leaving 13 bases between them. CDR1 LGHNA and CDR2 YNFKEQ come from the germline V gene. Written as DNA, the CDR3 is TGTGCCAGCAGCCAAGGGCCAGGGAGGTCGAACACTGAAGCTTTCTTT. Translating it yields CASSQGPGRSNTEAFF.

This clone was observed a single time. The chain joins TRBV4-1 to TRBJ2-5; D call uncertain. The CDR3 extends over 16 amino acids. Looked up from germline, CDR1 is MGHRA and CDR2 is YSYEKL. The V end was cut by 1 base, the J end by 5 bases, with 17 bases between. The DNA for the CDR3 is TGCGCCAGCAGCCAAGGAGTGAGTGGGCTCCGGGAGACCCAGTACTTC. Translation: CASSQGVSGLRETQYF.

The rearrangement uses TRBV19 and TRBJ2-7; the match to TRBD1 covers 8 bases. This CDR3 comprises 15 residues. V was clipped by 6 bases and J by 3 bases; unmatched bases: 10. The germline gives CDR1 LNHDA, CDR2 SQIVND (reference sequence). This chain's CDR3 is CASSETTDRGYEQYF. The CDR3 region has the DNA TGTGCCAGTAGCGAAACCACCGACAGGGGCTACGAGCAGTACTTC.

V gene TRBV5-1 combines with J gene TRBJ2-7; D is perhaps TRBD1 (6 bases). CDR1 is SGHRS, CDR2 YFSETQ, per germline. The CDR3 is made up of 15 amino acids. Trimming took off 4 bases at V and 5 bases at J, with 19 bases between the two ends. The CDR3: CASSPTTGYAHEQYF. CDR3 nucleotides: TGCGCCAGCAGCCCAACTACAGGGTACGCCCACGAGCAGTACTTC.

The V and J genes are TRBV21-1 and TRBJ1-1. TRBV21-1 is classified as a pseudogene. This CDR3 has 12 residues. The DNA for the CDR3 is TGTGCCAGCCGGGAATTGGACACTGAAGCTTTCTTT. Protein sequence: CASRELDTEAFF.